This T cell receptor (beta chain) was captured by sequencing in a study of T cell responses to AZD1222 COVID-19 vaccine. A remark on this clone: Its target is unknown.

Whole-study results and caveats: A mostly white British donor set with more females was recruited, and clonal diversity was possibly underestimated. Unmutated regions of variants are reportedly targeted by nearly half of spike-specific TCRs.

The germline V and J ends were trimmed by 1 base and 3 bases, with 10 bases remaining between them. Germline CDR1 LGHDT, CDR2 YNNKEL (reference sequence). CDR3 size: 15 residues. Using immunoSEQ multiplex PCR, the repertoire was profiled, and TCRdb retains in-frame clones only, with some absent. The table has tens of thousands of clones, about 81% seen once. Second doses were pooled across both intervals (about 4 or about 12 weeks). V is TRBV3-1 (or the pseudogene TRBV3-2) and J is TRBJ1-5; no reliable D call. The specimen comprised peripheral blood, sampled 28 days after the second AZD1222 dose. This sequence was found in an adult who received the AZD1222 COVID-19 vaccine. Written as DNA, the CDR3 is TGTGCCAGCAGCCAAGGGAACGGATTCAATCAGCCCCAGCATTTT. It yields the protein CASSQGNGFNQPQHF.